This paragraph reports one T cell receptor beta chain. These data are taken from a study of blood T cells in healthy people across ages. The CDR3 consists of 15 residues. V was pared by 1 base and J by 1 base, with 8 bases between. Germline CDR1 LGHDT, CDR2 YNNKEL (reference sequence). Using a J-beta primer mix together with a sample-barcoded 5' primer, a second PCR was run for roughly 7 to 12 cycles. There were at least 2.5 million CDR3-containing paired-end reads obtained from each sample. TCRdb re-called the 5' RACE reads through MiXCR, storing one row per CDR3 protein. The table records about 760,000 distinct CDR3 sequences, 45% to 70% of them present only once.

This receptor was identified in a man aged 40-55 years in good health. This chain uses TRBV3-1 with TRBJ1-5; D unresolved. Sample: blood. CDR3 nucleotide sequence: TGTGCCAGCAGCCAAGGATACAGAAGCAATCAGCCCCAGCATTTT. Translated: CASSQGYRSNQPQHF. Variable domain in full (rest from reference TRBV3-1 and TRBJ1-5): DTAVSQTPKYLVTQMGNDKSIKCEQNLGHDTMYWYKQDSKKFLKIMFSYNNKELIINETVPNRFSPKSPDKAHLNLHINSLELGDSAVYFCASSQGYRSNQPQHFGDGTRLSIL.